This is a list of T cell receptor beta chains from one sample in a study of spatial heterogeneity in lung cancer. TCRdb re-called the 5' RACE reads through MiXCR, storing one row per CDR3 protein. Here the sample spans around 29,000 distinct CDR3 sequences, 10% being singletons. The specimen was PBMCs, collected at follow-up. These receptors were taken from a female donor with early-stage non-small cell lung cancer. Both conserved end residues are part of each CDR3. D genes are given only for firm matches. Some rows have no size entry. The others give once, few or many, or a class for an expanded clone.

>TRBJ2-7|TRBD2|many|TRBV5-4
TGTGCCAGCAGCCAGCGGGGGGCCACCTACGAGCAGTACTTC
CASSQRGATYEQYF
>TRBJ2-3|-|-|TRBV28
TGTGCCAGCAGTTACATGGAGGGGGCGTACACAGATACGCAGTATTTT
CASSYMEGAYTDTQYF
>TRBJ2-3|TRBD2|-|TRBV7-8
TGTGCCAGCAGCTTCCGAGCGGGGGGGCCAGATACGCAGTATTTT
CASSFRAGGPDTQYF
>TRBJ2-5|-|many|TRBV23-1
TGCGCCAGCAGTCAATCGGGGCAGACCCTACAAGAGACCCAGTACTTC
CASSQSGQTLQETQYF
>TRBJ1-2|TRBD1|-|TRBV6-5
TGTGCCAGCAGTTACGGCAGGGGGCATTACGGCTACACCTTC
CASSYGRGHYGYTF
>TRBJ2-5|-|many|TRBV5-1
TGCGCCAGCAGCTTGGTTGGGGATGCGAAAGAGACCCAGTACTTC
CASSLVGDAKETQYF
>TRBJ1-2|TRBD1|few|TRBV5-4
TGTGCCAGCAGCCTCCGGCAGGGGGCACTGGATGGCTACACCTTC
CASSLRQGALDGYTF
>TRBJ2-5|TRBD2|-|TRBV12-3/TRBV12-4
TGTGCCAGCAGTTTAGAGTTCGGGACTAGCAGGGAAGAAGAGACCCAGTACTTC
CASSLEFGTSREEETQYF
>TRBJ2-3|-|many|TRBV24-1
TGTGCCTCCCAATCCGGAGATACGCAGTATTTT
CASQSGDTQYF
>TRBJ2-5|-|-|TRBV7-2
TGTGCCAGCAGCACAGCGGACAGACAAGAGACCCAGTACTTC
CASSTADRQETQYF
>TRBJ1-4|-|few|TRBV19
TGTGCCAGTAGACTACGACAGGCAACTAATGAAAAACTGTTTTTT
CASRLRQATNEKLFF
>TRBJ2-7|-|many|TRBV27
TGTGCCAGCAGTTTTAATGGTCCCTACGAGCAGTACTTC
CASSFNGPYEQYF
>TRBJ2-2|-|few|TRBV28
TGTGCCAGCAGACCGGGACAACGGCCCACCGGGGAGCTGTTTTTT
CASRPGQRPTGELFF
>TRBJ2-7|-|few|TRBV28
TGTGCCAGCAGTTTAGGGGTGACAGGATTAGCCTACGAGCAGTACTTC
CASSLGVTGLAYEQYF
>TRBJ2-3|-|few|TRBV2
TGTGCCAGCAGCCCCGGGCGGTATACGCAGTATTTT
CASSPGRYTQYF
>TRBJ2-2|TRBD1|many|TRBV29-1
TGCAGCGCTTACAGGGGGTCGAACACCGGGGAGCTGTTTTTT
CSAYRGSNTGELFF
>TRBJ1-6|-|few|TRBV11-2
TGTGCCAGCAGCTTAGATTCAAGGCCCGAGTACACCCTCCACTTT
CASSLDSRPEYTLHF
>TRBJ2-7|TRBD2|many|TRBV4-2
TGTGCCAGCAGCCAAGTCCCCGGGGGGGCAGGCGAGCAGTACTTC
CASSQVPGGAGEQYF
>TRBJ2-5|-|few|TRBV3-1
TGTGCCAGCAGCCGAGGGTTTGGGGAGACCCAGTACTTC
CASSRGFGETQYF
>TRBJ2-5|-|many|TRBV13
TGTGCCAGCAGCCCCATTTTATCCAAGGAGACCCAGTACTTC
CASSPILSKETQYF
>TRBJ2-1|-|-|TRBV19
TGTGCCAGTGGGATCAATGAGCAGTTCTTC
CASGINEQFF
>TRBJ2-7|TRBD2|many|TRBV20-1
TGCAGTGCTAGTAGAGGGAGGGGCCTTACCGACGAGCAGTACTTC
CSASRGRGLTDEQYF
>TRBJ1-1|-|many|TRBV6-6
TGTGCCAGCTATCCAGGCAACACTGAAGCTTTCTTT
CASYPGNTEAFF
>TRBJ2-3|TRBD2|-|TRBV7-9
TGTGCCAGCAGCTTATTGGAGCGGGGGGGCATTGATACGCAGTATTTT
CASSLLERGGIDTQYF
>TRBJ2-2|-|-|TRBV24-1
TGTGCCACCAGTGATTCCAGGACCGCGAACACCGGGGAGCTGTTTTTT
CATSDSRTANTGELFF
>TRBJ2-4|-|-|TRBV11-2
TGTGCCAGCAGCGGAGAGGTGGGCAGAAACATTCAGTACTTC
CASSGEVGRNIQYF
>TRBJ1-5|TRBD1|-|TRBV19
TGTGCCAGTACTCCCTTCGCCGGGACAGTAATTTATAGCAATCAGCCCCAGCATTTT
CASTPFAGTVIYSNQPQHF
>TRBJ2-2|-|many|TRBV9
TGTGCCAGCAGCGAAGGAGGGGAGCTGTTTTTT
CASSEGGELFF
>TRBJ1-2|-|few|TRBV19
TGTGCCAGTAGTATACAGGGAAACTATGGCTACACCTTC
CASSIQGNYGYTF
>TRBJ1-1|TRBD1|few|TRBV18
TGTGCCAGCTCTAGGGACAGGACTCTTATGAACACTGAAGCTTTCTTT
CASSRDRTLMNTEAFF
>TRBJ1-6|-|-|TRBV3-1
TGTGCCAGCAGCCAGCAGGGGCTTTCACCCCTCCACTTT
CASSQQGLSPLHF
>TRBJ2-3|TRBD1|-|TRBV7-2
TGTGCCAGCAGCTTATCCGGGACAGGTAGTGTTCGTACAGATACGCAGTATTTT
CASSLSGTGSVRTDTQYF
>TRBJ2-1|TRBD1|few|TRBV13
TGTGCCAGCAGCTTCCCGACAGGGAGTAATGAGCAGTTCTTC
CASSFPTGSNEQFF
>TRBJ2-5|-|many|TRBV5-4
TGTGCCAGCAGCCAGACGCCTTGGGAGACCCAGTACTTC
CASSQTPWETQYF
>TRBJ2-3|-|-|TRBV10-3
TGTGCCATCAGTGAGTCGATTTATACGCAGTATTTT
CAISESIYTQYF
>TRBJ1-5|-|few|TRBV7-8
TGTGCCAGCAGCTTATTAGAGAGGGGCAATCAGCCCCAGCATTTT
CASSLLERGNQPQHF
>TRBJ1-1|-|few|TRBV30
TGTGCCTGGACTGGGGGGGGCACTGAAGCTTTCTTT
CAWTGGGTEAFF
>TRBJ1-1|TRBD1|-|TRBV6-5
TGTGCCAGCAGTTCCGACAGGGGAGGAAGGACTGAAGCTTTCTTT
CASSSDRGGRTEAFF
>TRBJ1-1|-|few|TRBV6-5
TGTGCCAGCACTTCCGGGGTGGCGGGGATGTCTTTCTTT
CASTSGVAGMSFF
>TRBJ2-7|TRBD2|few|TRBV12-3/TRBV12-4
TGTGCCAGCAGACCGGGGGGGGTCGACGAGCAGTACTTC
CASRPGGVDEQYF
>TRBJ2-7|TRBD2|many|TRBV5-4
TGTGCCAGCAGCTCGTATAGCGGGGCGAGCTCCTACGAGCAGTACTTC
CASSSYSGASSYEQYF
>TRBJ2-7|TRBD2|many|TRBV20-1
TGCAGTGCAGAAAGCTTAGCGGGGGCCCTCTACGAGCAGTACTTC
CSAESLAGALYEQYF
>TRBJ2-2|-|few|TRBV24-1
TGTGCCACCAGTGATTTGGATGGCGGGGAGCTGTTTTTT
CATSDLDGGELFF
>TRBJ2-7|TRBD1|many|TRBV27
TGTGCCAGCAGTTCTCCGGGGACAGGCTACGAGCAGTACTTC
CASSSPGTGYEQYF
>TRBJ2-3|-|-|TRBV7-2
TGTGCCAGCAGCTTATCTGAGGCAGATACGCAGTATTTT
CASSLSEADTQYF
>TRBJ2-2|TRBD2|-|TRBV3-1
TGTGCCAGCAGCCAAGATGGAATAGCGGGGCATACCGGGGAGCTGTTTTTT
CASSQDGIAGHTGELFF
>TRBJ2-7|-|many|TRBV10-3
TGTGCCATCAGTGGACGTGACAGCACCTACGAGCAGTACTTC
CAISGRDSTYEQYF
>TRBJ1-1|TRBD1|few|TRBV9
TGTGCCAGCAGCGTAGGGGGACAGGGGATTTCGAACACTGAAGCTTTCTTT
CASSVGGQGISNTEAFF
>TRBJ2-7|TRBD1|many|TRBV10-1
TGCGCCAGCAGTGGCCCGGACAGGGGATCGTACGAGCAGTACTTC
CASSGPDRGSYEQYF
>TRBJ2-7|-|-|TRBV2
TGTGCCAGCAGTGAAGTGCAGGGTTCGTACGAGCAGTACTTC
CASSEVQGSYEQYF
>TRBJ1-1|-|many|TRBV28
TGTGCCAGCAGTGACGGGACGGCGAACACTGAAGCTTTCTTT
CASSDGTANTEAFF
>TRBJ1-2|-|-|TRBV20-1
TGCAGTGCTCGGACGGGAGAAATCGGCTACACCTTC
CSARTGEIGYTF